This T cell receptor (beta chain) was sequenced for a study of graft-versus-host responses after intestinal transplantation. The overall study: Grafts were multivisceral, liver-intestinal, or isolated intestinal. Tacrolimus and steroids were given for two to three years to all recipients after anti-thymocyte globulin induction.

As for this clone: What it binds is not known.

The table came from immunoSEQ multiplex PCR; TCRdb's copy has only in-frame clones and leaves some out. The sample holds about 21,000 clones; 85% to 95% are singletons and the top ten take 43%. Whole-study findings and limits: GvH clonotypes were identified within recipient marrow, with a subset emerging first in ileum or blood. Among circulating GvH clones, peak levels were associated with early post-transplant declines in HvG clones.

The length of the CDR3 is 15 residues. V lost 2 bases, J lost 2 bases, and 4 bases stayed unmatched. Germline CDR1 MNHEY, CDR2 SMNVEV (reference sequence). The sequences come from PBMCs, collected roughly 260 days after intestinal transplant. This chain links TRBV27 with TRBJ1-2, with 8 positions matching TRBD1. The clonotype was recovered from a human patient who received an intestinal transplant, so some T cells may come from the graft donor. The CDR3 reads CASSLTTGDNYGYTF. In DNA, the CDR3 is TGTGCCAGCAGTTTAACGACAGGGGACAACTATGGCTACACCTTC.